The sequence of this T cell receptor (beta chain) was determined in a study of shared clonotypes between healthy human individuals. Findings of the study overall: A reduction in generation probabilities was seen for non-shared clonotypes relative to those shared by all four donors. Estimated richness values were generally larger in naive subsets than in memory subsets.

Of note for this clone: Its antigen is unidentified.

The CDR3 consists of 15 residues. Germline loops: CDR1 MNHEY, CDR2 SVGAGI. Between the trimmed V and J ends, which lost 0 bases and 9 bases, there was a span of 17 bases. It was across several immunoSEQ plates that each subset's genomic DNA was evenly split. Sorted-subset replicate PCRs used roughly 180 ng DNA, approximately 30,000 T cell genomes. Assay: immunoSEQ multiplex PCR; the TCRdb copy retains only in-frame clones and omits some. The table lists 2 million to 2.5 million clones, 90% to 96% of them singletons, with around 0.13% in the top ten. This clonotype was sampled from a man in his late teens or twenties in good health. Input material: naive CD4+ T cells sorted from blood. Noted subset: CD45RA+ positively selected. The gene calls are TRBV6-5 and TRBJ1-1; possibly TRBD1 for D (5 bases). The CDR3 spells CASSYSPVGVLQAFF. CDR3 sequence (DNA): TGTGCCAGCAGTTACTCTCCAGTAGGGGTGTTGCAAGCTTTCTTT.